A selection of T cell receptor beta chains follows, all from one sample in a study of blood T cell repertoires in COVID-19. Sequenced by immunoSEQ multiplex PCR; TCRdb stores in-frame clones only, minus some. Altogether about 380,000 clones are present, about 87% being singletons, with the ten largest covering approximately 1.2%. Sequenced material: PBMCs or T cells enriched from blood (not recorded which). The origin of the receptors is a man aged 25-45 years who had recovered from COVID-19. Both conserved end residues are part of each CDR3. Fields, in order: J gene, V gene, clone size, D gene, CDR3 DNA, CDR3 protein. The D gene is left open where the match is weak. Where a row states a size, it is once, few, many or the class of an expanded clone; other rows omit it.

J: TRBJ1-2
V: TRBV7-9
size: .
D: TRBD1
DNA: TGTGCCAGCAGCGGACAGGGACAGGGAAACTATGGCTACACCTTC
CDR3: CASSGQGQGNYGYTF

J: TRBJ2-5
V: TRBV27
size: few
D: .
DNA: TGTGCCAGCAGTCCTCGGACACCTCTGGCCCAAGAGACCCAGTACTTC
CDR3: CASSPRTPLAQETQYF

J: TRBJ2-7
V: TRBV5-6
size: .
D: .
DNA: TGTGCCAGCAGCTCGGGGACATGGAAGTACTTC
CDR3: CASSSGTWKYF

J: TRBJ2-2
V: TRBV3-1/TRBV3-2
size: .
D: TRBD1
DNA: TGTGCCAGCAGCCCCGGACAGGGGACCGGGGAGCTGTTTTTT
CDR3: CASSPGQGTGELFF

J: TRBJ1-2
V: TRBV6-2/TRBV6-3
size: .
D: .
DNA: TGTGCCAGCAGTTACGGCGGATACTATGGCTACACCTTC
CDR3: CASSYGGYYGYTF

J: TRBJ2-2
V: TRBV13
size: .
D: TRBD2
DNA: TGTGCCAGCAGCTGGAGGAGCGGGGCGAACACCGGGGAGCTGTTTTTT
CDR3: CASSWRSGANTGELFF

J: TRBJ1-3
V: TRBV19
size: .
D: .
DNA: TGTGCCACAATGCTTAGGGGCTCTGGAAACACCATATATTTT
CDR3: CATMLRGSGNTIYF

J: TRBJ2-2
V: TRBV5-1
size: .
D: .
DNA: TGCGCCAGCAGCCAATCCGGGGAGCTGTTTTTT
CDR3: CASSQSGELFF

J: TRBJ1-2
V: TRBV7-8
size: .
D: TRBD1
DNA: TGTGCCAGCAGCCAGTTGGGACAGGGCACCCCAGATAACGGCTACACCTTC
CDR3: CASSQLGQGTPDNGYTF

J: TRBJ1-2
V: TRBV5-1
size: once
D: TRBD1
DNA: TGCGCCAGCAGCCCAGGGACAGGGGTATCGGGCTACACCTTC
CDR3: CASSPGTGVSGYTF

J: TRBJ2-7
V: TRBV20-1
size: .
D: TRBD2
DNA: TGCAGTGCTAGTCGGACTAGCGGGGGTCGGAACTACGAGCAGTACTTC
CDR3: CSASRTSGGRNYEQYF

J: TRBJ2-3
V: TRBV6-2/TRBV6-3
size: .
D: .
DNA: TGTGCCAGCAGTTACCCGTTTAGCACAGATACGCAGTATTTT
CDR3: CASSYPFSTDTQYF

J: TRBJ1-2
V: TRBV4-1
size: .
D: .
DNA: TGCGCCAGCAGCCAAGGGGCGGGAAGTAACTATGGCTACACCTTC
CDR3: CASSQGAGSNYGYTF

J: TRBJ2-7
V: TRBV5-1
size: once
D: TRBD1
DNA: TGCGCCAGCAGCTTAGGACAGGGGAACTACGAGCAGTACTTC
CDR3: CASSLGQGNYEQYF

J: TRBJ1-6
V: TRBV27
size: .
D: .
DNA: TGTGCCAGCAAAGGGGGAATTACCTATAATTCACCCCTCCACTTT
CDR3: CASKGGITYNSPLHF

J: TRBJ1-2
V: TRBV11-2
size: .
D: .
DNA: TGTGCCAGCAGCCCCCCAGGAGGGCGCGGCTACACCTTC
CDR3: CASSPPGGRGYTF

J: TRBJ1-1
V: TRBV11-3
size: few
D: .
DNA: TGTGCCAGCAGCTTAGTGGCCGCCACTGAAGCTTTCTTT
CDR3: CASSLVAATEAFF

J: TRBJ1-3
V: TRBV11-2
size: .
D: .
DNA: TGTGCCAGCAGCTCCTTAGGACAGAACTCTGGAAACACCATATATTTT
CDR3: CASSSLGQNSGNTIYF

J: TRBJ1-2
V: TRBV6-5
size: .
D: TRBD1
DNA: TGTGCCAGCAGCGTGACAGGGCGCTATGGCTACACCTTC
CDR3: CASSVTGRYGYTF

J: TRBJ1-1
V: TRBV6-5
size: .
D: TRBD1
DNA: TGTGCCAGCAGATCAGGGACAGGGGGCACTGAAGCTTTCTTT
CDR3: CASRSGTGGTEAFF

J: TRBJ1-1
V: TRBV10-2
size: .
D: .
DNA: TGCGCCAGCCGGACAGCCATGAACACTGAAGCTTTCTTT
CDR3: CASRTAMNTEAFF

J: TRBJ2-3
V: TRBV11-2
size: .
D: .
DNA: TGTGCCAGCAGCTTATTAGAGACAACCGCAAGCACAGATACGCAGTATTTT
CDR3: CASSLLETTASTDTQYF

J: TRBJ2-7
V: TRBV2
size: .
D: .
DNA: TGTGCCAGCAGTAACGCGATCTACGAGCAGTACTTC
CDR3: CASSNAIYEQYF

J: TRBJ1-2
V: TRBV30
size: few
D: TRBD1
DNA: TGTGCCTGGAGTGAAGGGGGCGCTTGGTACACCTTC
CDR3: CAWSEGGAWYTF

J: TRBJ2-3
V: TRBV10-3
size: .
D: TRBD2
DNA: TGTGCCATCAGTGAGTCCTTGGTAGCGGGGCTCACAGATACGCAGTATTTT
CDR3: CAISESLVAGLTDTQYF

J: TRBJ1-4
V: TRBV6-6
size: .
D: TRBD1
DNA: TGTGCCAGCAGAAGCCAACAGGGGGCGGCTAATGAAAAACTGTTTTTT
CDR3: CASRSQQGAANEKLFF

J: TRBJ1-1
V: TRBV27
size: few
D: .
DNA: TGTGCCAGCAGTTTTGGGGGGGAAGCTTTCTTT
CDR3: CASSFGGEAFF

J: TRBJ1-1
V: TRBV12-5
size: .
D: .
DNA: TGTGCTAGTGGTTTGGTACTCGTACTGAACACTGAAGCTTTCTTT
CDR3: CASGLVLVLNTEAFF